The next 20 T cell receptor beta chains were all read from a single sample in a study of CDR3 diversity in severe acne. A single record per CDR3 protein comes from TCRdb applying MiXCR to the PCR reads. The sample has 65,000 to 95,000 distinct CDR3 sequences; under 60% are singletons. Sample: blood. The receptors stem from a male donor in good health, without acne.

The rearrangement links TRBV7-9 to TRBJ2-5, with D possibly TRBD2 on 5 matching bases. The length of the CDR3 is 13 residues. V lost 6 bases to trimming and J lost 0 bases, with 8 bases between them. Germline V lookup: CDR1 SEHNR, CDR2 FQNEAQ (reference sequence). DNA for the CDR3: TGTGCCAGCAGTGACGGGGACCAAGAGACCCAGTACTTC. As protein: CASSDGDQETQYF.

This clonotype was observed a single time. No conserved phenylalanine or tryptophan is present at the end of the CDR3, so a read error is the likely explanation. It is unclear where the CDR3 begins or ends on the DNA, so no DNA is shown, and the CDR3 is as TCRdb lists it. The chain combines TRBV9 with TRBJ1-5. Germline lookup yields CDR1 SGDLS and CDR2 YYNGEE. Ends included, the CDR3 has 16 residues. The CDR3: CASSVVRRDRNQPPHS.

The chain combines TRBV19 with TRBJ1-2; D remains unclear. Germline-derived CDR1 and CDR2 are LNHDA and SQIVND (reference sequence). The V end was cut by 5 bases, the J end by 4 bases, with 14 bases between. This CDR3 is built from 14 residues. The CDR3 is CASSYDSALYGYTF. As DNA, the CDR3 is TGTGCCAGTAGTTACGACTCTGCGCTCTATGGCTACACCTTC.

This clonotype was seen many times. The CDR3 loop is CASSLLRDTEAFF. The CDR3, as DNA: TGTGCCAGCAGCTTACTCAGGGACACTGAAGCTTTCTTT. This sequence joins TRBV7-9 and TRBJ1-1; the D gene is possibly TRBD1 (5 bases). The CDR3 is made up of 13 amino acids. Germline values: CDR1 SEHNR, CDR2 FQNEAQ (reference sequence). Trimming stripped 2 bases from V and 3 bases from J, with 7 bases between.

A word on this clonotype: At one of its ends the junction is not consistent with the germline gene, which may arise from a read error. The chain uses TRBV7-9 and TRBJ2-7; D is uncertain. CDR1 is SEHNR, CDR2 FQNEAQ, per germline (reference sequence). This CDR3 is 13 amino acids long. The CDR3 region has the DNA TGTGCCAGCAGCTTAGGGCCGACCTACGAGCGGTACTTC. Its translation is CASSLGPTYERYF.

This clonotype was counted ten times or more. The genes are TRBV18 and TRBJ2-7, with D maybe TRBD1 (5 bases). Germline V gives CDR1 KGHSH, CDR2 LQKENI. Trimming removed 6 bases from V and 2 bases from J, with 23 bases in between. The CDR3 length is 17 residues. CDR3: CASSLLPYTGPAYEQYF. CDR3 nucleotides: TGTGCCAGCTCCCTATTGCCCTACACAGGACCCGCCTACGAGCAGTACTTC.

This clonotype was seen at least ten times. The V gene is TRBV3-1, the J gene TRBJ2-5, with D unclear. Germline CDR1 reads LGHDT; CDR2 reads YNNKEL (reference sequence). V gave up 0 bases and J gave up 5 bases, with 4 bases separating them. The CDR3 runs 12 residues. CDR3 sequence: CASSQDGETQYF. The DNA of the CDR3 is TGTGCCAGCAGCCAAGATGGGGAGACCCAGTACTTC.

This clonotype is medium-sized by share. V usage is TRBV20-1 and J usage is TRBJ2-5; TRBD2 might be the D (6 bases). With 6 bases removed from V and 3 bases from J, the gap between germline ends came to 23 bases. CDR3 size: 16 residues. Germline lookup yields CDR1 DFQATT and CDR2 SNEGSKA (reference sequence). The CDR3 DNA reads TGCAGTGCGAACCGAGCGGACATGTGGGAGGAAGAGACCCAGTACTTC. This encodes CSANRADMWEEETQYF.

This clonotype was seen at least ten times. This rearrangement joins TRBV6-5 to TRBJ1-1; maybe TRBD1 (5 bases). The CDR3 has 14 amino acids. The germline CDR1 and CDR2 sequences are MNHEY and SVGAGI. Trimming shortened V by 5 bases and J by 4 bases, and 14 bases separated the two germline ends. The CDR3 DNA sequence: TGTGCCAGCAGTAGACAGTTTCCCAGCACTGAAGCTTTCTTT. Encoded protein: CASSRQFPSTEAFF.

This clonotype appeared once. The chain carries TRBV5-1 and TRBJ1-6; D perhaps matches TRBD1 (5 bases). V lost 0 bases and J 7 bases, leaving 11 bases between the germline ends. Germline-derived CDR1 and CDR2 are SGHRS and YFSETQ. This CDR3 has 15 residues. CDR3 nucleotides: TGCGCCAGCAGCTTGGACGGGTGGGGGAATTCACCCCTCCACTTT. Translating gives CASSLDGWGNSPLHF.

This clonotype showed up many times. The chain joins TRBV29-1 to TRBJ2-5, with D perhaps matching TRBD1 (5 bases). CDR1 and CDR2 (germline): SQVTM, ANQGSEA. CDR3 length equals 12 residues. The V end lost 3 bases, the J end lost 1 base, and 6 bases lay between the germline ends. Here the CDR3 reads CSVDTGQETQYF. In DNA form, the CDR3 reads TGCAGCGTTGATACAGGCCAAGAGACCCAGTACTTC.

The gene calls are TRBV7-8 and TRBJ2-7; 9 bases match TRBD2. This CDR3 region has 16 residues. CDR1 is SGHVS and CDR2 is FQNEAQ in the germline V gene. V lost 4 bases, J lost 1 base, and 8 bases stayed unmatched. For the CDR3, the DNA is TGTGCCAGCAGCTATATAGCGGGGGCGGGGTCCTACGAGCAGTACTTC. Its translation is CASSYIAGAGSYEQYF.

Note on this clonotype: This CDR3 is missing its conserved last phenylalanine or tryptophan, likely due to a read error. This rearrangement joins TRBV5-1 to TRBJ2-7; no reliable D call. Germline V gene sequence: CDR1 SGHRS, CDR2 YFSETQ. Trimming removed 0 bases from V and 0 bases from J, with 7 bases in between. CDR3 length equals 14 residues. The CDR3 loop is CASSLEAPSYEQYL. DNA of the CDR3: TGCGCCAGCAGCTTGGAGGCGCCCTCCTACGAGCAGTACCTC.

This chain uses TRBV12-3 or TRBV12-4 with TRBJ2-3; D may be TRBD1 (5 bases). Trimming stripped 8 bases from V and 2 bases from J, with 14 bases between. The CDR3 is made up of 14 amino acids. The CDR3 bases are TGTGCCAGCTCCCTTGCCAGGGTCACAGATACGCAGTATTTT. Translated: CASSLARVTDTQYF.

The chain carries TRBV7-2 and TRBJ2-7, with 13 bases fitting TRBD2. The J segment lost 3 bases and the V segment lost 4 bases, leaving 9 bases of the junction unmatched. Germline CDR1 reads SGHTA; CDR2 reads FQGNSA. This CDR3 is built from 17 residues. This chain's CDR3 is CASSSRTSGSLLYEQYF. CDR3 DNA sequence: TGTGCCAGCAGCTCCCGGACTAGCGGGAGCCTCCTCTACGAGCAGTACTTC. The full variable domain, its missing parts supplied by reference TRBV7-2 and TRBJ2-7, is GAGVSQSPSNKVTEKGKDVELRCDPISGHTALYWYRQSLGQGLEFLIYFQGNSAPDKSGLPSDRFSAERTGGSVSTLTIQRTQQEDSAVYLCASSSRTSGSLLYEQYFGPGTRLTVT.

The chain couples TRBV2 to TRBJ1-1, with TRBD1 as a possible D gene (5 bases). The CDR3 is 14 amino acids. The ends were cut back, 6 bases at V and 1 base at J, with 12 bases in the middle. Germline V gene sequence: CDR1 SNHLY, CDR2 FYNNEI. The CDR3 DNA is TGTGCCAGCAGCTCTCCCAGGGAGAACACTGAAGCTTTCTTT. As protein: CASSSPRENTEAFF.

Many counts were recorded for this clonotype. The chain is built from TRBV9 and TRBJ2-1; possible D gene TRBD2, 5 bases. Deletions cut 0 bases from V and 0 bases from J, with 10 bases between. The CDR3 has 16 amino acids. Germline V gene data show CDR1 as SGDLS and CDR2 as YYNGEE. CDR3: CASSVVVGSSYNEQFF. The DNA of the CDR3 is TGTGCCAGCAGCGTAGTCGTAGGGAGCTCCTACAATGAGCAGTTCTTC.

Points on this clonotype: One base away lies a much larger clone, so this may be a sequencing read error. The conserved phenylalanine or tryptophan is not found at the CDR3 terminus, so this likely reflects a read error. The genes are TRBV28 and TRBJ2-3; perhaps TRBD1 as D (6 bases). Trimming removed 6 bases at V and 4 bases at J, with 11 bases between. This CDR3 has 13 residues. Germline CDR1 MDHEN, CDR2 SYDVKM. CDR3 residues: CASREQGPDTQYV. In DNA, the CDR3 is TGTGCCAGCAGGGAGCAGGGGCCAGATACGCAGTATGTT.

The V and J genes are TRBV24-1 and TRBJ1-2; TRBD1 agrees at 8 bases. Unmatched junction bases numbered 6, after V lost 3 bases and J lost 4 bases. The CDR3 has 15 residues. Germline values: CDR1 KGHDR, CDR2 SFDVKD. The CDR3 reads CATSDLETGVYGYTF. DNA of the CDR3: TGTGCCACCAGTGATCTAGAGACAGGGGTCTATGGCTACACCTTC.

A word on this clonotype: A read error may account for a junction end that differs from germline. The chain joins TRBV25-1 to TRBJ1-5; 8 bases map to TRBD1. Germline V gene lookup returns CDR1 MGHDK and CDR2 SYGVNS. The CDR3 covers 14 residues. The CDR3 nucleotides read TGTGCCAGCAGCTCGACAGGGGATTATCATCCCCAGCATTTT. This gives the protein CASSSTGDYHPQHF.